These T cell receptor beta chains were read from a single sample in a study of blood T cell repertoires in COVID-19. TCRdb keeps only in-frame clones here, not all; method: immunoSEQ multiplex PCR. Of some 64,000 clones in the sample, approximately 90% were seen once. Sequencing used peripheral blood. Receptor source: a man between 70 and 80 years old with acute or convalescent COVID-19. The CDR3 runs from the conserved cysteine through the conserved F or W. D genes are given only for firm matches. Clone size is shown for a subset of rows, as once, few, many or a class of expanded clone.

TRBJ2-3	TRBV29-1	-	-	TGCAGCGTTGCACCTCAGGAGGGGGCTGTGATAGATACGCAGTATTTT	CSVAPQEGAVIDTQYF
TRBJ2-7	TRBV4-1	-	-	TGCGCCAGCAGCCAGGCCGGGGATGGGTACTACGAGCAGTACTTC	CASSQAGDGYYEQYF
TRBJ1-6	TRBV3-1/TRBV3-2	few	-	TGTGCCAGCAGCCAAGGAGGGTATGGTAATTCACCCCTCCACTTT	CASSQGGYGNSPLHF
TRBJ2-7	TRBV6-5	-	TRBD1	TGTGCCAGCAGGGACAGGGGGCGGACCTACGAGCAGTACTTC	CASRDRGRTYEQYF
TRBJ1-1	TRBV7-3	once	TRBD1	TGTGCCAGCAGCTCCTCCCACAGGGACAGAGTTTCTGAAGCTTTCTTT	CASSSSHRDRVSEAFF
TRBJ2-2	TRBV5-5	-	TRBD1	TGTGCCAGCAGCTTCACCTGGACAGGGACAACCGGGGAGCTGTTTTTT	CASSFTWTGTTGELFF
TRBJ2-3	TRBV4-1	-	TRBD2	TGCGCCAGCAGGCCAAGGTCAGCGGGGCCCGACACAGATACGCAGTATTTT	CASRPRSAGPDTDTQYF
TRBJ1-1	TRBV9	-	-	TGTGCCAGCAGCGCCAGGGTGGCGAACACTGAAGCTTTCTTT	CASSARVANTEAFF
TRBJ2-5	TRBV7-3	once	-	TGTGCCAGCAGCTTAACTGGGGACCTGACAGGGACCCAGTACTTC	CASSLTGDLTGTQYF
TRBJ2-5	TRBV18	-	TRBD2	TGTGCCAGCTCACCAAGCGGGGCCCAAGAGACCCAGTACTTC	CASSPSGAQETQYF
TRBJ1-1	TRBV29-1	once	-	TGCAGCGTTGCACAGGGTTTTGGAGCTTTCTTT	CSVAQGFGAFF
TRBJ1-4	TRBV30	-	-	TGTGCCTGGAGTGTACTCGGAGTAACTAATGAAAAACTGTTTTTT	CAWSVLGVTNEKLFF
TRBJ1-2	TRBV30	-	-	TGTGCCTGGAGAGAGGGACTCGGCTACACCTTC	CAWREGLGYTF
TRBJ1-1	TRBV19	-	TRBD1	TGTGCCAGTAGTATAGGGGACAGGGGCCGCTCAGAAGCTTTCTTT	CASSIGDRGRSEAFF
TRBJ1-5	TRBV5-8	-	-	TGTGCCAGCAGCCGGGGGAGGATACATGGTCAGCCCCAGCATTTT	CASSRGRIHGQPQHF
TRBJ2-1	TRBV4-1	-	TRBD2	TGCGCCAGCAGCCAAGCGGGGGGTATAAGGAATGAGCAGTTCTTC	CASSQAGGIRNEQFF
TRBJ1-4	TRBV29-1	-	TRBD1	TGCAGCGTTGAAGATGGGGCCCTGGGACAGCTGGTTGCAACTAATGAAAAACTGTTTTTT	CSVEDGALGQLVATNEKLFF
TRBJ1-2	TRBV27	-	-	TGTGCCAGCGGGCCGCTCTATGGCTACACCTTC	CASGPLYGYTF
TRBJ2-7	TRBV5-8	-	TRBD1	TGTGCCAGCAGCTTGGGGGTGACAGGGAAAGACGAGCAGTACTTC	CASSLGVTGKDEQYF
TRBJ2-2	TRBV19	-	-	TGTGCCAGTAGTGTCAGGGCGACCACCGGGGAGCTGTTTTTT	CASSVRATTGELFF
TRBJ1-2	TRBV6-5	medium-sized	TRBD1	TGTGCCAGCAGTTACTCCGGACAGGGGACCTATGGCTACACCTTC	CASSYSGQGTYGYTF
TRBJ1-1	TRBV5-4	few	TRBD1	TGTGCCAGCAGCTTGGGGACAGGGGGGAACGAAGCTTTCTTT	CASSLGTGGNEAFF
TRBJ1-6	TRBV7-2	-	TRBD1	TGTGCCAGCAGCTTAGTTTACGGGACAGACAATTCACCCCTCCACTTT	CASSLVYGTDNSPLHF
TRBJ2-7	TRBV28	-	-	TGTGCCAGCAGGAACTATCGAGCGGTGTACTTC	CASRNYRAVYF
TRBJ1-2	TRBV30	-	-	TGTGCCTACGCCAGGGGAAATGGCTACACCTTC	CAYARGNGYTF
TRBJ2-7	TRBV6-1	few	TRBD1	TGTGCCAGCAGTGAAGTGGGACAGGGGCTAGAGCAGTACTTC	CASSEVGQGLEQYF
TRBJ2-7	TRBV28	-	-	TGTGCCAGCAGGTACATTACAGGGAGTGACTACGAGCAGTACTTC	CASRYITGSDYEQYF
TRBJ1-1	TRBV7-2	-	-	TGTGCCAGCAGCATACAGGGAACTGAAGCTTTCTTT	CASSIQGTEAFF
TRBJ1-2	TRBV7-2	-	-	TGTGCCAGCAGCTTAGCGGGGCGCATACCACCTAACTATGGCTACACCTTC	CASSLAGRIPPNYGYTF
TRBJ1-6	TRBV30	once	TRBD1	TGTGCCTGGATCCCCCGGGACAGGGGATCTCGGCCCTATAATTCACCCCTCCACTTT	CAWIPRDRGSRPYNSPLHF
TRBJ2-1	TRBV18	-	-	TGTGCCAGCTCACCAAGTCAGTCCACCTACAATGAGCAGTTCTTC	CASSPSQSTYNEQFF
TRBJ2-7	TRBV5-1	-	TRBD1	TGCGCCAGCAGCTTGTTAACAGGGGGCAGGTACGAGCAGTACTTC	CASSLLTGGRYEQYF
TRBJ1-1	TRBV6-5	-	TRBD1	TGTGCCAGCAGTTACAGGGGGCCAATGGATGAAGCTTTCTTT	CASSYRGPMDEAFF
TRBJ1-5	TRBV12-5	-	TRBD1	TGTGCTAGTGGTTTAGGACAGGTACAAAGCAATCAGCCCCAGCATTTT	CASGLGQVQSNQPQHF
TRBJ1-5	TRBV18	-	-	TGTGCCAGCTCACCAGGGGGGTTCGGCAATCAGCCCCAGCATTTT	CASSPGGFGNQPQHF
TRBJ1-2	TRBV7-9	-	TRBD1	TGTGCCAGCACCCTGTGGGCAGGACAGGAGGGCTACACCTTC	CASTLWAGQEGYTF
TRBJ2-5	TRBV18	once	-	TGTGCCAGCTCACCCGGGACTGAAGAGACCCAGTACTTC	CASSPGTEETQYF
TRBJ2-7	TRBV19	once	-	TGTGCCAGTAGTACTTATACGCCCAGGGCGGAGCAGTACTTC	CASSTYTPRAEQYF
TRBJ2-1	TRBV5-6	once	TRBD1	TGTGCCAGCAGCCATGTTCGGACAGGCTCCTACAATGAGCAGTTCTTC	CASSHVRTGSYNEQFF
TRBJ1-1	TRBV14	few	TRBD1	TGTGCCAGCAGCCAACAGGGGGCCGCCGCCACTGAAGCTTTCTTT	CASSQQGAAATEAFF
TRBJ2-7	TRBV27	-	-	TGTGCCAGCAGTCGGGGGGCGGGTTACGAGCAGTACTTC	CASSRGAGYEQYF
TRBJ1-5	TRBV27	-	TRBD1	TGTGCCAGCAGTTTAGCCGGGACAGGGGCTAGCAATCAGCCCCAGCATTTT	CASSLAGTGASNQPQHF
TRBJ2-2	TRBV5-1	-	TRBD1	TGCGCCAGCAGCCTGGACAGGATCACCGGGGAGCTGTTTTTT	CASSLDRITGELFF
TRBJ2-7	TRBV2	-	-	TGTGCCAGCAGTGAACACCAGAAGTACTTC	CASSEHQKYF
TRBJ1-1	TRBV9	-	-	TGTGCCAGCAGCCCCCCGGGGTCTGGGTGGACTGAAGCTTTCTTT	CASSPPGSGWTEAFF